This note documents a single T cell receptor beta chain sequence. This clonotype was counted only a few times. No cognate antigen has been identified for it. Base qualities were left out, and no much larger clone turns up one base away. Library prep was done by 5' RACE. Sequencing was performed on an Illumina HiSeq 2500. A second roughly 6 to 11 cycle PCR used a sample-barcoded 5' primer and a J-beta primer mix. Each TCR beta cDNA molecule received a unique molecular identifier from a template-switch 5' adaptor carrying 12 random nucleotides. Each sample yielded at least 2.5 million CDR3-containing paired-end reads. First-strand cDNA was synthesized from all RNA with the Mint cDNA synthesis kit, primed by a TRBC-specific oligonucleotide. All cDNA was treated with uracil-DNA glycosylase and then went through a first 18-cycle PCR with the universal primers M1SS and BC2_uni_R. Turning to the authors' computational methods: For normalization, 1 million high-quality reads were randomly selected from each sample, with every read carrying a distinct molecular identifier. Reads with shared molecular identifiers were discarded instead of being binned into consensus sequences. CDR3 identification, clonotype clustering and error correction used MiTCR with a Q25 quality threshold and the strictest error-elimination algorithm. Lower-bound total TCR beta diversity was estimated with a nonparametric unseen species model using Euler transformation. TCRdb took the public reads, trimmed them with fastp at Q25, ran MiXCR for clone calling and kept in-frame beta chains. Entries are consolidated by CDR3 protein sequence, retaining the most common genes and DNA. TCRdb, not the original authors, processed these V and J calls. This sample lists fewer than 2,000,000 distinct CDR3 sequences; 34% were detected once. The top ten constitute approximately 10% of the sample.

The donors were 40 or so Caucasian individuals from Russia, aged 6 to 90 years, who were systemically healthy. Around 10 milliliters of peripheral blood were collected from each donor into EDTA-treated Vacutainer tubes. Ficoll-Paque density-gradient centrifugation was used to isolate PBMCs, with at least 6 million per sample. Trizol reagent was used to extract total RNA from the PBMCs, yielding at least 5 micrograms per sample. For every donor, flow cytometry on a PBMC aliquot measured the percentage of naive CD45RAhigh/CD27high T cells. These data are taken from a study of blood T cells in healthy people across ages (dated by TCRdb to 2014 to 2015). Regarding the complete study: Template switching captured roughly one uniquely barcoded TCR beta cDNA molecule per two T cells in model experiments. The study measured age-related changes in TCR beta repertoire diversity using deep sequencing normalized with unique cDNA molecular identifiers. The donors were divided into four age groups: young (average roughly 15 years), middle-aged (about 40), aged (approximately 64) and long-lived (82). To avoid experimental bias, donors of different ages were distributed randomly across sequencing lanes. Two additional independent replicas of 1 million unique cDNA reads from the same blood draw were analyzed for two donors (one aged 18 to 30 and one aged 80 or older).

From V the trimming removes 6 bases and from J it removes 5 bases, while the gene matches leave 7 bases of the junction unaccounted for. CDR1 and CDR2 are read off the germline V gene (reference sequence) as LGHDT and YNNKEL. The CDR3 numbers 14 residues from cysteine through phenylalanine. The entry retains the CDR3 DNA only, 42 bases that are in frame from base 1. The investigation overall reported the following: Because the CMV infection status of the donors was unknown, age-related changes in expanded clonotypes may potentially have been confounded. Observed TCR beta diversity correlated strongly with the percentage of naive T cells measured by flow cytometry. As age increased, observed TCR beta diversity per million T cells dropped in a roughly linear way, and a significant reduction was already evident by age about 40. Bulk unsorted PBMC profiling prevented conclusive comparison of naive and antigen-experienced compartments. Compared with the aged group, the long-lived group had more naive CD4+ T cells, fewer expanded clones and increased TCR diversity, suggesting age selection. Estimates of total diversity based on one million sequenced T cells were regarded as lower bounds and as underestimates.

What was sequenced was blood. This receptor was taken from a woman aged 25 to 45 in good health. Recombination linked TRBV3-1 to TRBJ1-3, with 7 bases aligning to TRBD1. CDR3 reads: CASSFTGDRNTIYF. The DNA is as follows: TGTGCCAGCAGTTTCACAGGGGACCGAAACACCATATATTTT. Supplemented by the reference TRBV3-1 and TRBJ1-3 proteins around the CDR3, the complete variable domain is DTAVSQTPKYLVTQMGNDKSIKCEQNLGHDTMYWYKQDSKKFLKIMFSYNNKELIINETVPNRFSPKSPDKAHLNLHINSLELGDSAVYFCASSFTGDRNTIYFGEGSWLTVV.